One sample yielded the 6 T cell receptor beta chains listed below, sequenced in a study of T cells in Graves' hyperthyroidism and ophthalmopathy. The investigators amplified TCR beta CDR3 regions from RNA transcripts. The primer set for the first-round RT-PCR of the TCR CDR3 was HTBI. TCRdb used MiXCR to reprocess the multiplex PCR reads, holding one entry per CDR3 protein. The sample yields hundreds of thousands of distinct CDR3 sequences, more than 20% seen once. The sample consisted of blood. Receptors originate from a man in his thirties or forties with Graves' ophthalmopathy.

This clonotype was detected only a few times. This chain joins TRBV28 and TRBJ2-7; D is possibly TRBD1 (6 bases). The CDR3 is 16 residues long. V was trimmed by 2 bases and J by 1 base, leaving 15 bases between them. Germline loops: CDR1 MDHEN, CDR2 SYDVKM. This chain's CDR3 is CASSLLQSGASYEQYF. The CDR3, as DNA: TGTGCCAGCAGTTTACTCCAATCAGGGGCATCCTACGAGCAGTACTTC.

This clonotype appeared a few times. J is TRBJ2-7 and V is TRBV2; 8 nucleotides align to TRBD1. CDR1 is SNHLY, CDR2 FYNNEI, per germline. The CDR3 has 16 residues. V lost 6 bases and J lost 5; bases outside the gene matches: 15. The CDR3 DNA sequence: TGTGCCAGCAGGGAGGACAGGGAGCCCCCACTAGACGAGCAGTACTTC. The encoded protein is CASREDREPPLDEQYF.

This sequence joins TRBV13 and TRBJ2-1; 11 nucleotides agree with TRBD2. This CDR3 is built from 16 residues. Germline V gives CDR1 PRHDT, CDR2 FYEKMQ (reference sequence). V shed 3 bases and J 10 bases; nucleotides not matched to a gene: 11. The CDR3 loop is CASSFYLAGGPREQFF. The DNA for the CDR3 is TGTGCCAGCAGCTTTTACTTAGCGGGAGGGCCCCGGGAGCAGTTCTTC.

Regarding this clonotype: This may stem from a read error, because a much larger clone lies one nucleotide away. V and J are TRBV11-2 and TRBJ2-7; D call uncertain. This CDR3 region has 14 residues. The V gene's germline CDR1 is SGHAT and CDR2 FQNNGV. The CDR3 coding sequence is TGTGCCAGCAGCTTAGGACGGCTCTCCTGCGAGCAGTACTTC. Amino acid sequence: CASSLGRLSCEQYF.

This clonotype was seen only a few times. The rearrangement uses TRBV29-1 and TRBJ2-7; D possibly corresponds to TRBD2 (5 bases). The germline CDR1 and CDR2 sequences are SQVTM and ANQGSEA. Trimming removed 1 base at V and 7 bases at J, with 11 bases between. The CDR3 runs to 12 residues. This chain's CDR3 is CSVEVARGEQYF. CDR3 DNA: TGCAGCGTTGAAGTTGCCCGGGGTGAGCAGTACTTC.

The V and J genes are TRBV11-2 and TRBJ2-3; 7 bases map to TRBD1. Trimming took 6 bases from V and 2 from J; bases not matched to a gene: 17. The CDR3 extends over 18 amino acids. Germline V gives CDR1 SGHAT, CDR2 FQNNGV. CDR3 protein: CASSSRVTSGQTTDTQYF. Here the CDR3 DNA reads TGTGCCAGCAGTTCCAGGGTCACGTCGGGACAGACCACAGATACGCAGTATTTT.